The rows below give T cell receptor beta chains drawn from one sample of a study of cytomegalovirus exposure and HLA in healthy donors. The repertoire was sequenced with immunoSEQ multiplex PCR; TCRdb's copy has only in-frame clones and lacks some. This sample has approximately 150,000 clones, with roughly 83% found just once. Sequenced: PBMCs. The receptors originated from a man between 25 and 39 years old in good health and CMV-seronegative. CDR3s include the opening cysteine and the closing phenylalanine or tryptophan. The order of the fields is D gene, V gene, clone size, J gene, CDR3 protein, CDR3 DNA. D genes are given only for firm matches. For some rows the clone size is stated as once, few or many, or as a class when expanded; others skip it.

TRBD2	TRBV30	-	TRBJ2-4	CAQRGGNIQYF	TGTGCCCAGCGGGGGGGCAACATTCAGTACTTC
-	TRBV5-4	few	TRBJ2-3	CASSEERLDGDTQYF	TGTGCCAGCAGCGAGGAACGACTAGATGGAGATACGCAGTATTTT
-	TRBV9	-	TRBJ2-3	CASSVRGWLGTDTQYF	TGTGCCAGCAGCGTTAGGGGTTGGTTAGGCACAGATACGCAGTATTTT
TRBD1	TRBV7-6	-	TRBJ1-2	CASSPRLGQGDNYGYTF	TGTGCCAGCAGCCCGAGATTGGGACAGGGGGATAACTATGGCTACACCTTC
-	TRBV14	-	TRBJ2-7	CASRKGLSYEQYF	TGTGCCAGCCGAAAGGGGCTCTCCTACGAGCAGTACTTC
TRBD1	TRBV6-1	-	TRBJ1-5	CASSGGQGARQPQHF	TGTGCCAGCAGTGGGGGACAGGGGGCAAGGCAGCCCCAGCATTTT
TRBD2	TRBV5-4	-	TRBJ2-1	CASSLPPAGANNEQFF	TGTGCCAGCAGCTTGCCGCCCGCGGGAGCAAACAATGAGCAGTTCTTC
-	TRBV7-8	-	TRBJ1-1	CASSFDRYREAFF	TGTGCCAGCAGCTTTGACAGGTATCGGGAAGCTTTCTTT
-	TRBV5-1	-	TRBJ1-5	CASSLEAGARQPQHF	TGCGCCAGCAGCTTGGAGGCAGGGGCTAGGCAGCCCCAGCATTTT
-	TRBV21-1	once	TRBJ1-4	CASSKKRARGGEKLFF	TGTGCCAGCAGCAAAAAAAGGGCCCGGGGGGGAGAAAAACTGTTTTTT
-	TRBV12-5	-	TRBJ2-7	CASGPGQYEQYF	TGTGCTAGTGGGCCTGGACAGTACGAGCAGTACTTC
TRBD2	TRBV30	-	TRBJ2-1	CAWSVTSVYNEQFF	TGTGCCTGGAGTGTTACTAGCGTTTACAATGAGCAGTTCTTC
TRBD1	TRBV11-3	-	TRBJ2-1	CASSPFTGGHNEQFF	TGTGCCAGCAGCCCCTTTACAGGGGGCCACAATGAGCAGTTCTTC
-	TRBV29-1	-	TRBJ1-5	CSVGTQGGSQHF	TGCAGCGTCGGTACACAGGGTGGTTCCCAGCATTTT
TRBD1	TRBV9	-	TRBJ1-2	CASSGQGALGGYTF	TGTGCCAGCAGTGGACAGGGGGCTTTAGGCGGCTACACCTTC
-	TRBV6-5	-	TRBJ2-7	CASSYVPGEQYF	TGTGCCAGCAGCTACGTGCCGGGCGAGCAGTACTTC
-	TRBV20-1	-	TRBJ2-7	CSARQGGEQYF	TGCAGTGCTAGACAGGGGGGAGAGCAGTACTTC
TRBD2	TRBV7-8	-	TRBJ2-3	CASRLAGSDTQYF	TGTGCCAGCAGGCTAGCGGGATCAGATACGCAGTATTTT
-	TRBV30	-	TRBJ2-7	CAWGTYEQYF	TGTGCCTGGGGGACTTACGAGCAGTACTTC
-	TRBV5-1	-	TRBJ2-1	CASSLLNPADEQFF	TGCGCCAGCAGCTTACTAAACCCCGCAGATGAGCAGTTCTTC
-	TRBV2	-	TRBJ2-1	CASRRGAYSYNEQFF	TGTGCCAGCAGACGGGGGGCCTACTCCTACAATGAGCAGTTCTTC
TRBD2	TRBV4-1	-	TRBJ2-2	CASRPMEIAGTNTGELFF	TGCGCCAGCAGACCTATGGAAATAGCGGGAACGAACACCGGGGAGCTGTTTTTT
TRBD1	TRBV6-4	-	TRBJ2-5	CASSDPDRVRETQYF	TGTGCCAGCAGTGACCCGGACAGGGTGCGAGAGACCCAGTACTTC
-	TRBV29-1	-	TRBJ2-2	CSVLSGGAFGELFF	TGCAGCGTTTTGTCGGGGGGCGCGTTCGGGGAGCTGTTTTTT
TRBD1	TRBV7-2	-	TRBJ1-5	CASSLAGTGERNQPQHF	TGTGCCAGCAGCTTAGCCGGGACAGGGGAACGCAATCAGCCCCAGCATTTT
-	TRBV15	-	TRBJ1-2	CATSSESQAPGYGYTF	TGTGCCACCAGCTCCGAAAGTCAGGCCCCTGGGTATGGCTACACCTTC
TRBD1	TRBV27	once	TRBJ1-4	CASSSQGREKLFF	TGTGCCAGCAGTTCACAGGGGCGGGAAAAACTGTTTTTT
-	TRBV2	-	TRBJ1-5	CASSGGTGGGNQPQHF	TGTGCCAGCAGTGGAGGGACGGGGGGAGGCAATCAGCCCCAGCATTTT
TRBD1	TRBV5-6	-	TRBJ1-6	CASSVDRYNSPLHF	TGTGCCAGCAGCGTGGACAGGTATAATTCACCCCTCCACTTT
-	TRBV27	-	TRBJ2-7	CASSFTAGESYEQYF	TGTGCCAGCAGTTTCACGGCAGGGGAGTCCTACGAGCAGTACTTC
-	TRBV11-1	-	TRBJ2-7	CASSLVLASYEQYF	TGTGCCAGCAGCTTAGTCCTAGCCTCCTACGAGCAGTACTTC